This T cell receptor beta chain was captured in a study of blood T cell repertoires in COVID-19 (TCRdb year 2020). In terms of the full investigation: Samples from collaborators originated in the United States, Italy and Spain and spanned both the acute and convalescent phases of COVID-19. A freely available public database, intended as a resource for researchers studying the immune response to SARS-CoV-2, is where the repertoires were released. The prospective study material was composed of cDNA or gDNA derived from T cells, B-cell-depleted T cells, or PBMCs. The dataset comprised deeply sampled blood TCRbeta repertoires from subjects exposed to, actively infected with, or recovered from COVID-19. Samples were obtained from the ongoing ImmuneRACE study (first 160 participants) and from roughly 1,300 subjects provided by 6 global collaborators. Nearly every sample came with metadata listing a de-identified subject ID, COVID-19 status, age in years and sex. HLA class I and class II types, where available, came from metadata supplied by the sample provider rather than from assay-based typing.

Worth noting for this clone: No antigen is known for it. Base quality data are lacking; no much larger clone is found one base away.

TCRbeta CDR3 regions were amplified from genomic DNA by means of the immunoSEQ Assay, a bias-controlled multiplex PCR. In the paper's pipeline: Within the assay, amplification of reference gene primers was used to estimate how many nucleated cells each sample contained. To quantify the absolute abundance of each unique TCRbeta CDR3 rearrangement, sequence reads were collapsed and filtered. For each sample, productive Simpson clonality was calculated by taking the square root of Simpson's diversity index across productive rearrangements. TCRdb stores this immuneACCESS table with in-frame sequences only. Part of the clones is absent; in the studies checked, under half of the shortfall reflects unresolved V genes, and no reason is known for the rest. V, J and clone size were drawn from that table, and D and trimming were deduced from the DNA. This sample comprises 80,000 to 90,000 clones, around 82% of them detected only once. The ten largest clones add up to 1% to 1.5% of the sample.

The study at large found these results: The quantity of clinical and demographic metadata differed by source and by participant and was supplied without curation.

The germline V gene specifies SGHTS as CDR1 and YDEGEE as CDR2. Germline trimming: 5 bases from V, 3 bases from J; junction bases outside gene matches: 7. The CDR3, cysteine through phenylalanine, is 15 amino acids long. The entry retains the CDR3 DNA only, 45 bases that are in frame from base 1. Collaborating institutions collected whole blood in K2EDTA tubes following their own protocols. Collaborator samples were shipped for TCRbeta analysis as frozen whole blood, isolated PBMCs, or DNA extracted from either sample type. Sequenced material: peripheral blood. The sequence derives from a woman of 80 years or more with acute or convalescent COVID-19. This chain joins TRBV5-8 to TRBJ1-4, with 7 bases in between that match TRBD1. The CDR3 in this case is CASRPTGQANEKLFF. The DNA reads TGTGCCAGCAGACCAACCGGACAGGCTAATGAAAAACTGTTTTTT.